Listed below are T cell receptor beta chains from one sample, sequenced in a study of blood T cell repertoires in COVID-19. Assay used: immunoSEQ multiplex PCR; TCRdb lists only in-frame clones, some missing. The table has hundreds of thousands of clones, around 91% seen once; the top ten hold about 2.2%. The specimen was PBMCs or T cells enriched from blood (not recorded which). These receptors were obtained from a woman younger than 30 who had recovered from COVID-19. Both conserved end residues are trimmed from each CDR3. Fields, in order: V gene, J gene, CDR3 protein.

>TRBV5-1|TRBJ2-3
ASILSGGAADTQY
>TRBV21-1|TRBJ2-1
ASSIRTSGTSYNEQF
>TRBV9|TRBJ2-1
ASSVDLYRYNEQF
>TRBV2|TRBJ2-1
ASRTGQGNNEQF
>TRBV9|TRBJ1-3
ASSVGGSSGNTIY
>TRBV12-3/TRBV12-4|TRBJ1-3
ASSFNSGNTIY
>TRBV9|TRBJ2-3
ASSVVLGGAGDTQY
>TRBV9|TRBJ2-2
ASSVATSGVFTGELF
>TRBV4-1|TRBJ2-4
ASSPVGGGDIQY
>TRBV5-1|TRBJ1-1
ASSLIGGPNTEAF
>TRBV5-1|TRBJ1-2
ASSPQDRGYGYT
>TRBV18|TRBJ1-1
ASSSRTGGSDEAF
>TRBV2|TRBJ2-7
ASRAGGSYEQY
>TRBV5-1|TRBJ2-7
ASSRVGSQDEQY
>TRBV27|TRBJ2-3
ASVGGAVGTDTQY
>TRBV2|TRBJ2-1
ASNNGGYNEQF
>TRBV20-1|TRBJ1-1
SAKNTEAF
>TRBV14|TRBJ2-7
ASSPRLVGEQY
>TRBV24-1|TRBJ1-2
ATSVGWGQDGYGYT
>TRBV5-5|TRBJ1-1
ASSGNLRGLSTEAF
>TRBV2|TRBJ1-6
ASSASYNSPLH
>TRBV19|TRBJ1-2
ASTILLRRGATYGYT
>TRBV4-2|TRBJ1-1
ASSLIHAGGTEAF
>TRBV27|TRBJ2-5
ASSFIAGGEETQY
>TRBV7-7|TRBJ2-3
ASSLGQAADTQY
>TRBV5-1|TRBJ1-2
ASSWAGGGYT
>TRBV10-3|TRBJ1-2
AISANPGQGGGYT
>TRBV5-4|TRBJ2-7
ASSTPGQGAYEQY
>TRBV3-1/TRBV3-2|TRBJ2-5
ASSPTGGIETQY
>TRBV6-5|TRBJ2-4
ASMTGLTKNIQY
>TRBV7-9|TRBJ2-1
ASSLDRNEQF
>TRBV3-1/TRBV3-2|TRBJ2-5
ASTQTSGGSETQY
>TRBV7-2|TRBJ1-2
ASSLVGSGYGYT
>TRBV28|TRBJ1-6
ASSLRQGLISPLH
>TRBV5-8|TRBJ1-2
ASSLRLGVGYT
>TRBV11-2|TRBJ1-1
ASRSGVAGMNTEAF
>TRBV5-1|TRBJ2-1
ASSPTLSGGGPNEQF
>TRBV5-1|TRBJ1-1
ASSFPDEAF
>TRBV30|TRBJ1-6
AWSQVMRVLH
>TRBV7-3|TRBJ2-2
ASSLSSNTGELF
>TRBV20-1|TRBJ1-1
SASQVRTEAF